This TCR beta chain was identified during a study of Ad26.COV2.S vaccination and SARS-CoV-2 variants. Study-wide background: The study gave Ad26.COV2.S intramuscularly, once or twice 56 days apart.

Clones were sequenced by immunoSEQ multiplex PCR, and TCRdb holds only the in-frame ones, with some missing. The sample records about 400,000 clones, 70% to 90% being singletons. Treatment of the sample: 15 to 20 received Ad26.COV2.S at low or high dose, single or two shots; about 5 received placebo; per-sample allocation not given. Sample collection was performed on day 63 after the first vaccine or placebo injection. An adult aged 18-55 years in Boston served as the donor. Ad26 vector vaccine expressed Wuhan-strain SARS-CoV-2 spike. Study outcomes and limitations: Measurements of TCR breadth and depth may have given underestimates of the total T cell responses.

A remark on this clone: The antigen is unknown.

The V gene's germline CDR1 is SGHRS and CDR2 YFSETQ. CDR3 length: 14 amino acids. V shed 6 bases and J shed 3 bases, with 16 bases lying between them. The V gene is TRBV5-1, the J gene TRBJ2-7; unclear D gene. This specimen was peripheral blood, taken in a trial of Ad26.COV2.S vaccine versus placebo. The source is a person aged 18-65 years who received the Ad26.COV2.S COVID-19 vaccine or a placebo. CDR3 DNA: TGCGCCAGCACGACGCGGTTCGACGGCTACGAGCAGTACTTC. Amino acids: CASTTRFDGYEQYF.